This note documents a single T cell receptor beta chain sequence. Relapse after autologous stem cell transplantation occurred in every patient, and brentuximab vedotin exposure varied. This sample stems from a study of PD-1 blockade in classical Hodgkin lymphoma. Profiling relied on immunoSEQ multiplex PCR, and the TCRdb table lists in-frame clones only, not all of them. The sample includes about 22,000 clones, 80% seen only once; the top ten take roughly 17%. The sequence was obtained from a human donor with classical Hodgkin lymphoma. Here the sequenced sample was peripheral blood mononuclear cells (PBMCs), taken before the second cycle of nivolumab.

The CDR3 reads CAIDQRTSSTDTQYF. The CDR3 DNA sequence: TGTGCCATCGACCAGCGGACCTCTAGCACAGATACGCAGTATTTT. The chain links TRBV28 to TRBJ2-3, with a weak D call TRBD2 (5 bases). This CDR3 is built from 15 residues. Trimming cost V 10 bases and J 0 bases, with 17 bases left between them. The germline CDR1 and CDR2 sequences are MDHEN and SYDVKM. Supplemented by reference TRBV28 and TRBJ2-3, the full variable domain reads DVKVTQSSRYLVKRTGEKVFLECVQDMDHENMFWYRQDPGLGLRLIYFSYDVKMKEKGDIPEGYSVSREKKERFSLILESASTNQTSMYLCAIDQRTSSTDTQYFGPGTRLTVL.